This is a list of T cell receptor beta chains from one sample in a study of Ad26.COV2.S vaccination and SARS-CoV-2 variants. This table comes from immunoSEQ multiplex PCR, and its TCRdb copy is limited to in-frame clones, with some not included. This table holds hundreds of thousands of clones, 80% to 95% found once. The sequences come from peripheral blood, collected in a trial of Ad26.COV2.S vaccine versus placebo. The source of these receptors is a person aged 18-60 years who received the Ad26.COV2.S COVID-19 vaccine or a placebo. Each CDR3 is given with its conserved first and last residue. A D gene is named only where the DNA matches it firmly. Where a row states a size, it is once, few, many or the class of an expanded clone; other rows omit it.

>.|TRBJ2-4|.|TRBV7-8
TGTGCCAGCAGCTTAGACCCGGACCATTTAGCCAAAAACATTCAGTACTTC
CASSLDPDHLAKNIQYF
>.|TRBJ2-2|.|TRBV5-1
TGCGCCAGCAGCCCGGGAGCCACCGGGGAGCTGTTTTTT
CASSPGATGELFF
>.|TRBJ2-5|.|TRBV10-3
TGTGCCATCAGTGAGCGCGGGAAAGAGACCCAGTACTTC
CAISERGKETQYF
>.|TRBJ2-7|.|TRBV7-6
TGTGCCAGCAGCTCAGAGCCTGGCGGGCCCCTCTCCTACGAGCAGTACTTC
CASSSEPGGPLSYEQYF
>TRBD1|TRBJ2-7|.|TRBV27
TGTGCCAGCAGGGGGTACGGGACAGGGAGTCCCGAGCAGTACTTC
CASRGYGTGSPEQYF
>.|TRBJ2-2|few|TRBV12-3/TRBV12-4
TGTGCCAGCAGTACCCAACTGCTCGGGGAGCTGTTTTTT
CASSTQLLGELFF
>.|TRBJ2-2|.|TRBV30
TGTGCCTGGACCCCAACAGGAACCGGGGAGCTGTTTTTT
CAWTPTGTGELFF
>TRBD1|TRBJ2-3|.|TRBV7-9
TGTGCCAGCAGCTTGGGACAGCTCACAGATACGCAGTATTTT
CASSLGQLTDTQYF
>TRBD1|TRBJ1-2|.|TRBV7-9
TGTGCCAGCAGCATAGGACAGGGGGACATTTATGGCTACACCTTC
CASSIGQGDIYGYTF
>.|TRBJ2-5|.|TRBV10-1
TGCGCCAGCAGTGACGGGGGATCCCAAGAGACCCAGTACTTC
CASSDGGSQETQYF
>TRBD2|TRBJ2-7|.|TRBV7-2
TGTGCCAGCAGCTCTCTAGCGGGATGGGGCGAGCAGTACTTC
CASSSLAGWGEQYF
>.|TRBJ2-2|.|TRBV11-2
TGTGCCAGCAGCCGATCCACAACCGGGGAGCTGTTTTTT
CASSRSTTGELFF
>.|TRBJ2-5|.|TRBV7-3
TGTGCCAGCGCCATGGCCGGCGAGACCCAGTACTTC
CASAMAGETQYF
>.|TRBJ2-2|.|TRBV27
TGTGCCAGCAAATTAGGAGCGGGCCTAAACACCGGGGAGCTGTTTTTT
CASKLGAGLNTGELFF
>.|TRBJ2-2|.|TRBV6-1
TGTGCCAGCAGTGAAGCGGGAGGCCGGGAGCTGTTTTTT
CASSEAGGRELFF
>.|TRBJ2-7|.|TRBV6-5
TGTGCCAGCAGAGCAGGGTACGAGCAGTACTTC
CASRAGYEQYF
>.|TRBJ1-3|.|TRBV4-3
TGCGCCAGCAGCCTCACTCCGTGGAACACCATATATTTT
CASSLTPWNTIYF
>.|TRBJ2-7|.|TRBV6-2/TRBV6-3
TGTGCCAGCAGTTACGGCAGGGGACCCTCCTCCTACGAGCAGTACTTC
CASSYGRGPSSYEQYF